These 2 T cell receptor beta chains were sequenced from one sample in a study of Ad26.COV2.S vaccination and SARS-CoV-2 variants. Clones were sequenced by immunoSEQ multiplex PCR, and TCRdb holds only the in-frame ones, with some missing. The sample holds about 400,000 clones, over 80% seen once. Indicated treatment: around 19 received Ad26.COV2.S at low or high dose, single or two shots; 5 received placebo; per-sample allocation not given. The samples date from day 63 after the first vaccine or placebo injection. Source: peripheral blood, taken in a trial of Ad26.COV2.S vaccine versus placebo. All receptors derive from a person aged 18-60 years who received the Ad26.COV2.S COVID-19 vaccine or a placebo.

This clone was seen a single time. The chain links TRBV5-6 to TRBJ2-3; 9 bases match TRBD2. Germline V CDR1 and CDR2: SGHDT, YYEEEE. The CDR3 contains 15 residues. Germline trimming cut 4 bases from V and 1 base from J; bases unmatched to any gene: 4. The CDR3 reads CASSPGTSRTDTQYF. The CDR3 coding sequence is TGTGCCAGCAGCCCCGGGACTAGCCGCACAGATACGCAGTATTTT.

J is TRBJ2-1 and V is TRBV5-8; 11 bases are a match to TRBD1. Trimming at V came to 2 bases and at J to 3 bases, leaving 1 base not matched to a gene. The CDR3 covers 15 residues. Germline CDR1 SGHTS, CDR2 YDEGEE. CDR3 in amino acids: CASSFGTGGYNEQFF. The CDR3 nucleotides are TGTGCCAGCAGCTTCGGGACAGGGGGCTACAATGAGCAGTTCTTC.